Ten or more counts support the clone carrying this T cell receptor beta chain. As yet, its antigen is unknown. The junction had 2 bases not matched to a gene; V was cut back by 3 bases and J by 2 bases. The germline CDR1 and CDR2 sequences are LGHDT and YNNKEL (reference sequence). The CDR3 covers 15 residues. This sample is drawn from a study of T-cell reconstitution after alpha-beta-depleted transplantation in children. Preparation of the TCRbeta library involved a method that used unique molecular identifiers. TCRdb passed the PCR reads through MiXCR, listing each CDR3 protein once. The table lists roughly 100,000 distinct CDR3 sequences, 4.5% to 7.5% of them singletons, with about 6% in the top ten. Findings and caveats of the study: Hyperexpanded clones declined; after one year, newly produced T cells mostly supplied diversity. Surviving recipient T cells and intrathymic progenitors accounted for some patients' high TCRbeta diversity at day 60. Several hundred expanded graft clones reportedly gave rise to the alpha-beta T cells present about two months after transplant.

This specimen was PBMCs, mostly from graft donor cells, taken 60 days after TCRalphabeta/CD19-depleted stem cell transplant. This clonotype was sampled from a female patient between 2 and 10 years old who had a stem cell transplant for Fanconi anemia, so the T cells may come from the graft donor. The genes are TRBV3-1 and TRBJ2-5, with TRBD2 matching over 11 bases. CDR3 bases: TGTGCCAGCAGCCAGGGGACTAGCGGACAAGAGACCCAGTACTTC. Translating gives CASSQGTSGQETQYF.